This entry lists 9 T cell receptor beta chains sequenced from one sample in a study of OX40 agonist ivuxolimab in advanced cancers. The library was obtained by the immunoSEQ multiplex PCR assay. TCRdb limited this immuneACCESS table to in-frame rearrangements with V and J called. A share of clones is missing; checked studies link under half to unresolved V genes, and the rest is unexplained. Within this sample are approximately 60,000 clones, with about 94% of them counted one time only. The ten top clones hold around 19% of the sample. The sample consisted of CD4+ or CD8+ T cells sorted from blood, taken in a trial of the OX40 agonist ivuxolimab. The source of these receptors is an adult with an advanced solid tumor such as melanoma, head and neck, liver or kidney cancer.

The genes are TRBV2 and TRBJ2-1; possible D gene TRBD2, 5 bases. Germline lookup yields CDR1 SNHLY and CDR2 FYNNEI. The V end was cut by 5 bases, the J end by 0 bases, with 11 bases between. The CDR3 runs to 15 residues. The CDR3 bases are TGTGCCAGCAGTCCAGCGGCCACCTCCTACAATGAGCAGTTCTTC. Amino acids: CASSPAATSYNEQFF.

The chain has TRBV12-5 and TRBJ2-2; D is perhaps TRBD1 or TRBD2 (5 bases each). The CDR3 loop spans 14 amino acids. V was cut by 4 bases and J by 6 bases, with 12 bases left in between. The germline CDR1 and CDR2 sequences are LGHNT and FRNRAP. Here the CDR3 reads CASGSHRGAGELFF. CDR3 in DNA: TGTGCTAGTGGTTCCCACCGAGGGGCCGGGGAGCTGTTTTTT.

In nucleotides, the CDR3 is TGTGCCTGGAGTGAGACTAGCGGGAACCTTTGGTCCTACAATGAGCAGTTCTTC. Amino acids: CAWSETSGNLWSYNEQFF. The rearrangement joins TRBV30 to TRBJ2-1; 11 nucleotides line up with TRBD2. This CDR3 has 18 residues. Per germline, CDR1 GTSNPN and CDR2 SVGIG (reference sequence). The junction had 9 bases not matched to a gene; V was cut back by 1 base and J by 1 base. The variable domain in full, with the rest retrieved from reference TRBV30 and TRBJ2-1, is SQTIHQWPATLVQPVGSPLSLECTVEGTSNPNLYWYRQAAGRGLQLLFYSVGIGQISSEVPQNLSASRPQDRQFILSSKKLLLSDSGFYLCAWSETSGNLWSYNEQFFGPGTRLTVL.

The chain joins TRBV2 to TRBJ2-7; perhaps TRBD2 as D (6 bases). Looked up from germline, CDR1 is SNHLY and CDR2 is FYNNEI. The CDR3 contains 14 residues. Trimming removed 4 bases at V and 6 bases at J, with 16 bases between. The CDR3, as DNA: TGTGCCAGCAGTGGGTCCGGGACTCCCCTCGAGCAGTACTTC. Translating gives CASSGSGTPLEQYF. The full variable domain, with the rest looked up from reference TRBV2 and TRBJ2-7, is EPEVTQTPSHQVTQMGQEVILRCVPISNHLYFYWYRQILGQKVEFLVSFYNNEISEKSEIFDDQFSVERPDGSNFTLKIRSTKLEDSAMYFCASSGSGTPLEQYFGPGTRLTVT.

CDR3 DNA: TGTGCCAGCAGCCAGGGGACTAGCGGGATCTATGAGCAGTTCTTC. Amino acid sequence: CASSQGTSGIYEQFF. The V call is TRBV7-2, the J call TRBJ2-1; 13 bases match TRBD2. Looked up from germline, CDR1 is SGHTA and CDR2 is FQGNSA. The CDR3 covers 15 residues. The trim removed 5 bases at V and 8 bases at J, leaving 6 bases unmatched.

The chain recombines TRBV5-4 with TRBJ1-1; 7 bases align to TRBD1. The ends lost 0 bases at V and 5 bases at J; junction bases unmatched: 10. The CDR3 contains 16 residues. Germline V gives CDR1 SGHNT, CDR2 YYREEE (reference sequence). CDR3 DNA: TGTGCCAGCAGCTTGGATGGAGGGGGCCTTGGGACTGAAGCTTTCTTT. Protein product: CASSLDGGGLGTEAFF.

The rearrangement links TRBV14 to TRBJ2-1; maybe TRBD1 (6 bases). The CDR3 runs to 15 residues. From germline, CDR1 is SGHDN and CDR2 FVKESK. Trimming removed 2 bases at V and 5 bases at J, with 13 bases between. In DNA, the CDR3 is TGTGCCAGCAGCCAATTACAGGGTAATGACAATGAGCAGTTCTTC. It translates to CASSQLQGNDNEQFF.

CDR3 region: CASSLAQGLLGYNEQFF. CDR3 coding DNA: TGTGCCAGCAGCTTAGCGCAGGGCTTACTGGGCTACAATGAGCAGTTCTTC. The V gene is TRBV7-2, the J gene TRBJ2-1; D perhaps matches TRBD1 (5 bases). The CDR3 is 17 amino acids. V lost 0 bases, J lost 3 bases, and 15 bases lay in between. Per germline, CDR1 SGHTA and CDR2 FQGNSA.

The J gene is TRBJ2-4, the V gene TRBV2; D perhaps matches TRBD1 (6 bases). In germline, CDR1 is SNHLY, CDR2 FYNNEI. The CDR3 is 14 residues long. Deletions cut 6 bases from V and 1 base from J, with 10 bases between. This CDR3 is CASSTGLAKNIQYF. For the CDR3, the DNA is TGTGCCAGCAGCACAGGGTTGGCCAAAAACATTCAGTACTTC.